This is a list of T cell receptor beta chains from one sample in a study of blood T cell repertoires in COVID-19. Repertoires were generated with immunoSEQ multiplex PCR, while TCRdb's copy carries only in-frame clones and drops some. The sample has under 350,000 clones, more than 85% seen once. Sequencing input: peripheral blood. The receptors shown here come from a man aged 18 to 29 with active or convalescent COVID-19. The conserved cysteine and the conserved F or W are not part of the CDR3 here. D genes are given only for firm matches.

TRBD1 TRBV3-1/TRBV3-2 ASSHDRVNEQF
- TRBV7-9 ASHLAAANYGYT
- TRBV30 AWSRTAATNEKLF
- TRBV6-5 ASSLRGLGEQY
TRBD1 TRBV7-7 ASSLDREEDTQY
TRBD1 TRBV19 ASSSLRDSDWRGYT
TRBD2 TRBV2 ASSPRAGATYEQY
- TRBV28 ASRKSSGSSYNEQF
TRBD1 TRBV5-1 ASSRGQGEETQY
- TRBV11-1 ASSQQRGTDTQY
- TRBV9 ASSVGTGDTDTQY
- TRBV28 ASSSPGLLYNEQF
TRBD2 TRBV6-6 ASSRGLAGGSYEQY
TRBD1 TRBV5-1 ASSPGQGAWGHEQF
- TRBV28 ASTSEDTEAF
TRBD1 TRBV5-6 ASSPTGAVIEQY
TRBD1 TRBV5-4 ASRRQGTNYGYT
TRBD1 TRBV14 ASSHPPGQAGEKLF
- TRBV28 ASSLSAVGYGYT
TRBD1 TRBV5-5 ASSTTGGRETQY
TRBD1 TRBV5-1 ASSLGDRVTEAF
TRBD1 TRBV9 ASRERQGATGELF
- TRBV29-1 SDRTDTDTQY
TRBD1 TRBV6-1 ASSEWATLPAGGNNQPQH
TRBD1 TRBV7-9 ASSLRQGEGNTIY
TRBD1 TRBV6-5 ASNAQGAYEQY
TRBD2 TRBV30 AWGGLAGSHGELF
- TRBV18 ASSSDRLWGQNIQY
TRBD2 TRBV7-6 ASSLSSGGTGELF
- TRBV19 ASSIGRRGGNEKLF
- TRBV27 ASSSAANEKLF
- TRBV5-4 ASSPPRVPNYGYT
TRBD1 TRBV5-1 ASSQGRDRIVGEQY
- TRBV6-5 ASSYSLISRYGYT
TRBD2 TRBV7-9 ASSLTAGGPDTQY
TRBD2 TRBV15 ATSRGRTSGGSYNEQF
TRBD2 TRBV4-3 ASSQDVTGGTGELF
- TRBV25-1 ASSDRGRWDTIY
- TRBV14 ASSQDQGTHYGYT
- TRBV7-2 ASSAGDTEAF
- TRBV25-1 ASTRRSVVGNTIY
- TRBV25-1 ASSESGYQGHEQY
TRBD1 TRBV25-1 ASSEGNIQGAQPQH
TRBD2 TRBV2 ASSEARGVGETQY
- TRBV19 ASSILRVEGYT
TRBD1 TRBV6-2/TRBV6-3 ASSYSTGPGPPLH
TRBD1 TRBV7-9 ASSPIYGTGVEKLF
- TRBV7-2 ASSSLHGVSRGYT
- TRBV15 ATSATSGLTSEQY
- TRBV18 ASSKNGQLQETQY
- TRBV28 ASSSFEQY
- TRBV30 AWSVYSSADTQY
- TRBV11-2 ASRSISAQRVTGELF
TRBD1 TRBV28 ASSLLQGSGYNEQF
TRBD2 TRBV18 ASSYGTLAGPPGEQY
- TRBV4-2 ASSQRARDFNEKLF
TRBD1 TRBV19 ASSIGGQGMVYEQY
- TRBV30 AWSGLGGSANEKLF
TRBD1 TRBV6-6 ASSSRGTPGSPLH